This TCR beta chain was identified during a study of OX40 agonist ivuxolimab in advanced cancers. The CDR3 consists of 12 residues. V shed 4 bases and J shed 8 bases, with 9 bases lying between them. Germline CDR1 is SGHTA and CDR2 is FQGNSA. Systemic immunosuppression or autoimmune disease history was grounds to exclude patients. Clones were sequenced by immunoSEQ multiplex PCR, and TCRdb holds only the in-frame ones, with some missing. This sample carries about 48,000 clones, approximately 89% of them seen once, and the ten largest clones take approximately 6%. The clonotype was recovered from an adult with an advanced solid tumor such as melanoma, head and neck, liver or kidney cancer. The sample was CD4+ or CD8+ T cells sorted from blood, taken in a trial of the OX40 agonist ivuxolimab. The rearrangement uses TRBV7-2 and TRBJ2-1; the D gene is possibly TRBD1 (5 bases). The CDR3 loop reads CASSSQGYEQFF. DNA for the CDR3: TGTGCCAGCAGCTCGCAGGGCTATGAGCAGTTCTTC.